This TCR beta chain was sequenced for a study of cytomegalovirus exposure and HLA in healthy donors. Study information: Around 80 million unique TCRs from HLA-typed donors were held in an early data release.

Trimming cost V 1 base and J 7 bases, with 6 bases left between them. The CDR3 is 12 amino acids. CDR1 and CDR2 from the germline V gene are MGHDK and SYGVNS. A word on this clone: The antigen remains undetermined.

Primers included in the PCR were 60 Vbeta and 13 Jbeta primers. This table comes from immunoSEQ multiplex PCR, and its TCRdb copy is limited to in-frame clones, with some not included. The sample has approximately 170,000 clones, about three quarters seen once. The study's findings and limits: Apart from CMV serostatus, no immune exposure information was available. Accurate predictions that matched the HLA-A and HLA-B alleles of most subjects were reportedly made from TCR beta sequences.

Specimen: PBMCs. This receptor was taken from a man between 18 and 35 years old in good health and CMV-seropositive. The J gene is TRBJ2-3, the V gene TRBV25-1, with no clear D. CDR3 sequence: CASSESQNTQYF. As DNA, the CDR3 is TGTGCCAGCAGTGAATCCCAGAATACGCAGTATTTT.